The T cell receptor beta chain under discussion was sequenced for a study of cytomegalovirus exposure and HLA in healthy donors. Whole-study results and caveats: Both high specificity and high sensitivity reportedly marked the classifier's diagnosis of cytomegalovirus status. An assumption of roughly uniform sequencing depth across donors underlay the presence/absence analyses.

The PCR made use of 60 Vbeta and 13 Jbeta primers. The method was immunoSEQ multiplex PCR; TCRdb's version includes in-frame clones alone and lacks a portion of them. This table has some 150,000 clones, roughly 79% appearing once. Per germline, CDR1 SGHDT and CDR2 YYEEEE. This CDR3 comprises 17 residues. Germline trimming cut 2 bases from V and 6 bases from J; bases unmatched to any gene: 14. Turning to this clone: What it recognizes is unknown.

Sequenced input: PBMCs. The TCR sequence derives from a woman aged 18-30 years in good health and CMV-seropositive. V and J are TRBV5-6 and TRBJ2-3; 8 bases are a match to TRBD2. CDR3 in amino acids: CASSFIESAGGTDTQYF. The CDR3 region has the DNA TGTGCCAGCAGCTTTATTGAGTCGGCGGGGGGAACGGATACGCAGTATTTT.